The 21 T cell receptor beta chains below come from one sample, sequenced in a study of cytomegalovirus exposure and HLA in healthy donors. PCR involved 60 Vbeta and 13 Jbeta primers. Using immunoSEQ multiplex PCR, the repertoire was profiled, and TCRdb retains in-frame clones only, with some absent. The sample shows around 150,000 clones, roughly four fifths of them seen only once. The sequencing sample was made of PBMCs. Every receptor here comes from a woman aged 45-59 years in good health and CMV-seropositive.

V gene TRBV7-2 combines with J gene TRBJ1-2, with 10 bases aligning to TRBD1. The germline gives CDR1 SGHTA, CDR2 FQGNSA. The CDR3 totals 15 residues. The J segment lost 3 bases and the V segment lost 4 bases, leaving 5 bases of the junction unmatched. CDR3 residues: CASSYPGQGYYGYTF. Written as DNA, the CDR3 is TGTGCCAGCAGCTACCCGGGACAGGGGTACTATGGCTACACCTTC.

This clone was counted only a few times. The chain has TRBV7-6 and TRBJ2-7, with 15 bases identical to TRBD2. The CDR3 length is 17 residues. V lost 5 bases to trimming and J lost 5 bases; unmatched junction nucleotides: 10. CDR1 and CDR2 from the germline V gene are SGHVS and FNYEAQ. CDR3 in DNA: TGTGCCAGCAGCCCCAGGACTAGCGGGGGGGCATTGAACGAGCAGTACTTC. It is translated as CASSPRTSGGALNEQYF. The variable domain in full, with the rest retrieved from reference TRBV7-6 and TRBJ2-7, is GAGVSQSPRYKVTKRGQDVALRCDPISGHVSLYWYRQALGQGPEFLTYFNYEAQQDKSGLPNDRFSAERPEGSISTLTIQRTEQRDSAMYRCASSPRTSGGALNEQYFGPGTRLTVT.

In this sample, this clone turned up once. The CDR3 DNA is TGTGCCAGCTCACCCGGGACAGGAACTTCGAATGAGCAGTTCTTC. This translates into CASSPGTGTSNEQFF. This chain uses TRBV18 with TRBJ2-1, with 8 bases aligning to TRBD1. J gave up 7 bases and V 3 bases, and 8 bases lay outside the gene matches. The germline CDR1 and CDR2 sequences are KGHSH and LQKENI. The CDR3 consists of 15 residues.

The gene calls are TRBV7-3 and TRBJ2-7, with 8 nucleotides matching TRBD2. The CDR3 is made up of 17 amino acids. Germline CDR1 is SGHTA and CDR2 is FQGTGA. Unmatched junction bases numbered 17, after V lost 6 bases and J lost 4 bases. The CDR3 reads CASRPNAGGDTSYEQYF. As DNA, the CDR3 is TGTGCCAGCAGGCCGAACGCCGGGGGGGACACCTCTTACGAGCAGTACTTC.

The sample holds one count of this clone. The CDR3 nucleotides are TGCGCCAGCAGCCAAGCGTCCACAGGGAACACTGAAGCTTTCTTT. The encoded protein is CASSQASTGNTEAFF. The genes are TRBV4-1 and TRBJ1-1; possible D gene TRBD1, 5 bases. Trimming stripped 1 base from V and 1 base from J, with 10 bases between. The CDR3 is made up of 15 amino acids. The germline gives CDR1 MGHRA, CDR2 YSYEKL.

The chain is built from TRBV6-5 and TRBJ2-5; D is perhaps TRBD1 (6 bases). In germline, CDR1 is MNHEY, CDR2 SVGAGI. V was cut by 6 bases and J by 4 bases, with 15 bases left in between. The CDR3 spans 14 residues. Here the CDR3 reads CASSPQGNAETQYF. The CDR3 coding sequence is TGTGCCAGCAGCCCACAGGGAAATGCAGAGACCCAGTACTTC.

This chain links TRBV2 with TRBJ1-1; a possible D gene is TRBD1 (5 bases). V shed 0 bases and J shed 0 bases, with 14 bases lying between them. Germline CDR1 is SNHLY and CDR2 is FYNNEI. There are 17 residues in the CDR3. CDR3 DNA sequence: TGTGCCAGCAGTGAAGCTTTGACAGAGCTCATGAACACTGAAGCTTTCTTT. It specifies CASSEALTELMNTEAFF.

This clone has only one observation. The chain employs TRBV5-1 and TRBJ2-7; D is perhaps TRBD1 (6 bases). The CDR3 has 14 amino acids. The ends were cut back, 0 bases at V and 0 bases at J, with 7 bases in the middle. Germline CDR1 SGHRS, CDR2 YFSETQ. The DNA for the CDR3 is TGCGCCAGCAGCTTGGCAGGGGACTCCTACGAGCAGTACTTC. Translated, it gives CASSLAGDSYEQYF.

The V gene is TRBV2, the J gene TRBJ2-3, with D perhaps matching TRBD1 (6 bases). Germline V gene data show CDR1 as SNHLY and CDR2 as FYNNEI. CDR3 size: 13 residues. The V end lost 5 bases, the J end lost 2 bases, and 8 bases lay between the germline ends. The CDR3 region is CASSTGPTDTQYF. In DNA, the CDR3 is TGTGCCAGCAGTACAGGGCCCACAGATACGCAGTATTTT.

The chain recombines TRBV18 with TRBJ1-1; a weak D match, TRBD1 (5 bases). V lost 1 base, J lost 5 bases, and 14 bases lay in between. Germline values: CDR1 KGHSH, CDR2 LQKENI. The CDR3 is 15 residues long. The CDR3 region has the DNA TGTGCCAGCTCACCACAGGGATCTAAGGGGACTGAAGCTTTCTTT. Its protein is CASSPQGSKGTEAFF. Complete variable domain (other parts from reference TRBV18 and TRBJ1-1): NAGVMQNPRHLVRRRGQEARLRCSPMKGHSHVYWYRQLPEEGLKFMVYLQKENIIDESGMPKERFSAEFPKEGPSILRIQQVVRGDSAAYFCASSPQGSKGTEAFFGQGTRLTVV.

J is TRBJ2-1 and V is TRBV6-5, with TRBD1 matching 7 bases. CDR3 length: 13 residues. The V segment lost 6 bases and the J segment 6 bases; nucleotides outside the gene matches: 5. Germline CDR1 is MNHEY and CDR2 is SVGAGI. The CDR3 sequence: CASSPGTVNEQFF. CDR3 bases: TGTGCCAGCAGCCCCGGGACAGTCAATGAGCAGTTCTTC.

V and J are TRBV7-9 and TRBJ1-2; tentatively, D is TRBD1 (5 bases). V dropped 0 bases and J dropped 4 bases, with 9 bases sitting between them. The CDR3 totals 14 residues. Germline CDR1 reads SEHNR; CDR2 reads FQNEAQ (reference sequence). CDR3 sequence (DNA): TGTGCCAGCAGCTTAGCGACAGCTACCTATGGCTACACCTTC. Translated: CASSLATATYGYTF.

This clone appeared once. The rearrangement links TRBV5-1 to TRBJ2-7; D not resolved. Germline CDR1 and CDR2: SGHRS and YFSETQ. The CDR3 runs to 14 residues. V lost 0 bases and J 6 bases, leaving 13 bases between the germline ends. CDR3: CASSLDSGILEQYF. The CDR3 DNA sequence: TGCGCCAGCAGCTTGGACAGTGGAATTCTCGAGCAGTACTTC.

This sequence joins TRBV27 and TRBJ2-3, with D possibly being TRBD2 (6 bases). CDR3 length equals 16 residues. CDR1 MNHEY and CDR2 SMNVEV come from the germline V gene (reference sequence). With 0 bases removed from V and 0 bases from J, the gap between germline ends came to 10 bases. Written as DNA, the CDR3 is TGTGCCAGCAGTTTATCCATTAGCGGAAGCACAGATACGCAGTATTTT. Its translation is CASSLSISGSTDTQYF.

The chain uses TRBV11-1 and TRBJ1-2; no reliable D call. CDR3 length: 15 amino acids. Between the trimmed V and J ends, which lost 3 bases and 2 bases, there was a span of 13 bases. Germline V gene lookup returns CDR1 SGHAT and CDR2 FQDESV (reference sequence). This chain's CDR3 is CASSFGGSTNYGYTF. The CDR3 nucleotides are TGTGCCAGCAGCTTTGGAGGGTCCACAAACTATGGCTACACCTTC.

As regards this clone: The sample carries other DNA sequences with the same CDR3. The chain couples TRBV2 to TRBJ2-5, with a tentative D call TRBD1 (6 bases). CDR1 is SNHLY, CDR2 FYNNEI, per germline. The CDR3 runs to 12 residues. With 3 bases removed from V and 6 bases from J, the gap between germline ends came to 8 bases. The CDR3 region has the DNA TGTGCCAGCAGTGACAGGGGTCAGACCCAGTACTTC. Its translation is CASSDRGQTQYF.

This chain connects TRBV10-3 to TRBJ2-7; 7 positions agree with TRBD2. Germline V gene lookup returns CDR1 ENHRY and CDR2 SYGVKD. The CDR3 covers 13 residues. The trim removed 2 bases at V and 4 bases at J, leaving 2 bases unmatched. In DNA form, the CDR3 reads TGTGCCATCAGTGAGACCGGGGGGTACGAGCAGTACTTC. Translation gives CAISETGGYEQYF.

The chain carries TRBV2 and TRBJ2-5; 9 bases align to TRBD2. Unmatched junction bases numbered 5, after V lost 5 bases and J lost 4 bases. This CDR3 contains 14 residues. CDR1 and CDR2 from the germline V gene are SNHLY and FYNNEI. This CDR3 reads CASSYSGGGETQYF. CDR3 DNA: TGTGCCAGCAGTTATAGCGGGGGAGGAGAGACCCAGTACTTC. The full variable domain, its missing parts supplied by reference TRBV2 and TRBJ2-5, is EPEVTQTPSHQVTQMGQEVILRCVPISNHLYFYWYRQILGQKVEFLVSFYNNEISEKSEIFDDQFSVERPDGSNFTLKIRSTKLEDSAMYFCASSYSGGGETQYFGPGTRLLVL.

This chain links TRBV12-5 with TRBJ1-3; D is possibly TRBD1 (5 bases). In germline, CDR1 is LGHNT, CDR2 FRNRAP. Between the trimmed V and J ends, which lost 4 bases and 1 base, there was a span of 8 bases. This CDR3 has 14 residues. The CDR3 loop is CASGSSGSGNTIYF. For the CDR3, the DNA is TGTGCTAGTGGTTCATCAGGGTCTGGAAACACCATATATTTT.

The chain carries TRBV6-6 and TRBJ2-7, with TRBD1 matching 9 bases. With 6 bases clipped from V and 3 bases from J, the junction kept 6 bases outside the gene matches. The CDR3 contains 14 residues. Germline assignment: CDR1 MNHNY and CDR2 SVGAGI (reference sequence). This CDR3 is CASRSGQGLYEQYF. The CDR3 bases are TGTGCCAGCAGGTCCGGACAGGGGCTCTACGAGCAGTACTTC.

The chain is built from TRBV6-1 and TRBJ2-5, with D uncertain. The V end lost 4 bases, the J end lost 11 bases, and 17 bases lay between the germline ends. The CDR3 runs 13 residues. Germline V gives CDR1 MNHNS, CDR2 SASEGT. This CDR3 reads CASSATRVSKQYF. The DNA for the CDR3 is TGTGCCAGCAGTGCCACCCGGGTGTCAAAGCAGTACTTC.